The 7 T cell receptor beta chains given below trace back to one sample, sequenced in a study of blood T cells in healthy people across ages. A second roughly 6 to 12 cycle PCR used barcoded and J-beta primers. TCRdb re-derived calls from the 5' RACE reads in MiXCR, one entry per CDR3 protein. The data show around 1.5 million distinct CDR3 sequences, approximately 38% seen once. Source material: blood. All receptors come from a woman under 30 in good health.

There are a few counts of this clonotype. The rearrangement uses TRBV2 and TRBJ1-2; D is unclear. There are 11 residues in the CDR3. Germline V gene sequence: CDR1 SNHLY, CDR2 FYNNEI. V was cut by 7 bases and J by 4 bases, with 7 bases left in between. The CDR3 region is CASKLSYGYTF. DNA of the CDR3: TGTGCCAGCAAGTTGTCCTATGGCTACACCTTC. The entire variable domain, with the rest obtained from reference TRBV2 and TRBJ1-2, is as follows: EPEVTQTPSHQVTQMGQEVILRCVPISNHLYFYWYRQILGQKVEFLVSFYNNEISEKSEIFDDQFSVERPDGSNFTLKIRSTKLEDSAMYFCASKLSYGYTFGSGTRLTVV.

V and J are TRBV6-5 and TRBJ2-1, with 7 nucleotides matching TRBD1. The V segment lost 0 bases and the J segment 2 bases; nucleotides outside the gene matches: 4. The germline CDR1 and CDR2 sequences are MNHEY and SVGAGI. This CDR3 region has 16 residues. As DNA, the CDR3 is TGTGCCAGCAGTTACTCGAGACAGGGCGCCTACAATGAGCAGTTCTTC. Translating gives CASSYSRQGAYNEQFF.

There are a few counts of this clonotype. The genes are TRBV20-1 and TRBJ2-1; TRBD2 agrees at 10 bases. The J segment lost 8 bases and the V segment lost 2 bases, leaving 9 bases of the junction unmatched. The CDR3 has 15 residues. Per germline, CDR1 DFQATT and CDR2 SNEGSKA (reference sequence). CDR3: CSARLAGVSYDEQFF. In DNA form, the CDR3 reads TGCAGTGCTAGACTAGCGGGAGTGAGTTACGATGAGCAGTTCTTC.

This rearrangement joins TRBV10-1 to TRBJ2-3, with D maybe TRBD2 (5 bases). Trimming pared 4 bases from V and 2 bases from J, leaving 10 bases between. The CDR3 length is 14 residues. Germline lookup yields CDR1 WNHNN and CDR2 SYGVQD (reference sequence). CDR3 loop: CASSAGLYTDTQYF. The CDR3 bases are TGCGCCAGCAGTGCCGGACTGTACACAGATACGCAGTATTTT.

This clonotype was counted a few times. This chain connects TRBV10-3 to TRBJ2-1; D remains unclear. V was clipped by 4 bases and J by 6 bases, with 22 bases between them. Germline V gene sequence: CDR1 ENHRY, CDR2 SYGVKD. The CDR3 is 17 residues long. CDR3 coding DNA: TGTGCCATCAGTGGAGGAATCCAGGACCCGCTGGGCAATGAGCAGTTCTTC. This codes for CAISGGIQDPLGNEQFF.

This clonotype occurred a few times. The gene calls are TRBV12-3 or TRBV12-4 and TRBJ2-7; possible D gene TRBD1, 5 bases. V lost 3 bases to trimming and J lost 4 bases, with 13 bases between them. CDR3 length equals 14 residues. CDR3 nucleotide sequence: TGTGCCAGCAGTTTGGAGACAGCTGAATACGAGCAGTACTTC. This gives the protein CASSLETAEYEQYF.

The chain recombines TRBV28 with TRBJ2-2, with D perhaps TRBD2 (6 bases). Germline lookup yields CDR1 MDHEN and CDR2 SYDVKM. V gave up 5 bases and J gave up 6 bases, with 16 bases separating them. The CDR3 length is 15 residues. In DNA, the CDR3 is TGTGCCAGCAGTCCTGTTGGGGCGGGGTCCGGGGAGCTGTTTTTT. This codes for CASSPVGAGSGELFF.